These 26 T cell receptor beta chains originate from one sample sequenced in a study of OX40 agonist ivuxolimab in advanced cancers. Assay used: immunoSEQ multiplex PCR; TCRdb lists only in-frame clones, some missing. The table shows fewer than 80,000 clones, with more than 70% occurring only once. Sequenced material: CD4+ or CD8+ T cells sorted from blood, taken in a trial of the OX40 agonist ivuxolimab. These receptors were taken from an adult with an advanced solid tumor such as melanoma, head and neck, liver or kidney cancer.

The chain links TRBV7-9 to TRBJ2-7; 10 bases agree with TRBD1. The germline V gene has CDR1 SEHNR and CDR2 FQNEAQ (reference sequence). V lost 5 bases and J lost 1; bases outside the gene matches: 5. This CDR3 spans 15 amino acids. The chain's CDR3 is CASSQWTGGSYEQYF. The CDR3 DNA is TGTGCCAGCAGCCAATGGACAGGGGGGTCCTACGAGCAGTACTTC.

The J gene is TRBJ2-3, the V gene TRBV28, with D tentatively TRBD2 (6 bases). The V and J ends lost 6 bases and 4 bases respectively, with 11 bases between them. The CDR3 contains 13 residues. CDR1 and CDR2 (germline): MDHEN, SYDVKM. Here the CDR3 DNA reads TGTGCCAGCAGGCCGACTAGGCCAGATACGCAGTATTTT. Amino acid sequence: CASRPTRPDTQYF.

This chain connects TRBV6-6 to TRBJ1-2, with a weak D call TRBD1 (6 bases). This CDR3 has 14 residues. V lost 8 bases and J 6 bases, leaving 19 bases between the germline ends. Germline V gene data show CDR1 as MNHNY and CDR2 as SVGAGI (reference sequence). The CDR3 sequence is CASLMDSVGDGYTF. CDR3 bases: TGTGCCAGCTTAATGGACAGCGTCGGTGATGGCTACACCTTC.

The gene calls are TRBV28 and TRBJ1-2, with TRBD1 matching over 12 bases. The CDR3 runs to 17 residues. With V trimmed by 4 bases and J by 3 bases, 9 bases remained unmatched. Germline V gives CDR1 MDHEN, CDR2 SYDVKM. CDR3 residues: CASSSRDRGLPHYGYTF. The CDR3 nucleotides are TGTGCCAGCAGTTCCAGGGACAGGGGGCTTCCGCACTATGGCTACACCTTC.

The chain uses TRBV29-1 and TRBJ2-1; 11 positions agree with TRBD2. Germline CDR1 SQVTM, CDR2 ANQGSEA. Unmatched junction bases numbered 5, after V lost 4 bases and J lost 0 bases. The CDR3 extends over 16 amino acids. Written as DNA, the CDR3 is TGCAGCGTTGGGACTAGCGGGCTGAGCTCCTACAATGAGCAGTTCTTC. It is translated as CSVGTSGLSSYNEQFF.

The V and J genes are TRBV10-3 and TRBJ2-2; D perhaps matches TRBD1 (5 bases). V lost 3 bases, J lost 1 base, and 9 bases lay in between. Germline lookup yields CDR1 ENHRY and CDR2 SYGVKD. CDR3 size: 15 residues. CDR3 in amino acids: CAISEGQGNTGELFF. CDR3 DNA: TGTGCCATCAGTGAAGGGCAGGGGAACACCGGGGAGCTGTTTTTT.

The chain combines TRBV28 with TRBJ1-2, with 9 bases identical to TRBD1. The CDR3 contains 15 residues. Germline CDR1 is MDHEN and CDR2 is SYDVKM. The V and J ends lost 6 bases and 4 bases, in that order; junction bases with no gene match: 9. CDR3 region: CASRTTGGAVYGYTF. As DNA, the CDR3 is TGTGCCAGCAGGACAACAGGGGGCGCGGTCTATGGCTACACCTTC.

This chain joins TRBV7-8 and TRBJ1-1, with 8 bases matching TRBD1. The ends lost 7 bases at V and 5 bases at J; junction bases unmatched: 6. The length of the CDR3 is 13 residues. Germline lookup yields CDR1 SGHVS and CDR2 FQNEAQ. The CDR3 reads CASTMDRETEAFF. CDR3 DNA: TGTGCCAGCACCATGGACAGGGAAACTGAAGCTTTCTTT.

This chain links TRBV6-6 with TRBJ1-3, with D possibly being TRBD1 (5 bases). V was trimmed by 3 bases and J by 4 bases, leaving 10 bases between them. The CDR3 covers 14 residues. Germline CDR1 MNHNY, CDR2 SVGAGI (reference sequence). CDR3 sequence: CASSYMGGGNTIYF. As DNA, the CDR3 is TGTGCCAGCAGTTATATGGGGGGGGGAAACACCATATATTTT.

The chain uses TRBV18 and TRBJ1-2; 8 positions match TRBD1. Looked up from germline, CDR1 is KGHSH and CDR2 is LQKENI. This CDR3 is built from 13 residues. V shed 4 bases, J shed 8 bases, and the junction held 6 bases outside the gene matches. In DNA form, the CDR3 reads TGTGCCAGCTCACTCCAGGGGGCGGAGGGCTACACCTTC. Its translation: CASSLQGAEGYTF.

The chain has TRBV30 and TRBJ2-2; D might be TRBD2 (6 bases). This CDR3 has 13 residues. V dropped 0 bases and J dropped 7 bases, with 9 bases sitting between them. CDR1 is GTSNPN, CDR2 SVGIG, per germline (reference sequence). The CDR3: CAWSVREDGELFF. The CDR3 coding sequence is TGTGCCTGGAGTGTGAGGGAGGACGGGGAGCTGTTTTTT. The full variable domain, its missing parts supplied by reference TRBV30 and TRBJ2-2, is SQTIHQWPATLVQPVGSPLSLECTVEGTSNPNLYWYRQAAGRGLQLLFYSVGIGQISSEVPQNLSASRPQDRQFILSSKKLLLSDSGFYLCAWSVREDGELFFGEGSRLTVL.

The chain combines TRBV5-1 with TRBJ2-7; 9 bases line up with TRBD1. J gave up 3 bases and V 2 bases, and 6 bases lay outside the gene matches. The CDR3 has 15 residues. The germline V gene has CDR1 SGHRS and CDR2 YFSETQ. The CDR3 bases are TGCGCCAGCAGCTTCGGGACAGGGATTATCTACGAGCAGTACTTC. Translating it yields CASSFGTGIIYEQYF.

The DNA of the CDR3 is TGCAGCGTTGCCCCATCGACAGATACGCAGTATTTT. Amino acid sequence: CSVAPSTDTQYF. The V and J genes are TRBV29-1 and TRBJ2-3, with D hard to call. Germline CDR1 is SQVTM and CDR2 is ANQGSEA. This CDR3 comprises 12 residues. Trimming took 4 bases from V and 3 from J, leaving 8 bases between them.

This clone was observed a handful of times. The rearrangement uses TRBV5-4 and TRBJ1-1; D gene unclear. Per germline, CDR1 SGHNT and CDR2 YYREEE (reference sequence). Between the trimmed V and J ends, which lost 0 bases and 5 bases, there was a span of 11 bases. The CDR3 is 14 amino acids. CDR3 amino acids: CASSLARERTEAFF. The DNA of the CDR3 is TGTGCCAGCAGCTTGGCCCGGGAGAGGACTGAAGCTTTCTTT.

J is TRBJ1-2 and V is TRBV28; the match to TRBD1 covers 7 bases. V dropped 3 bases and J dropped 2; count of bases not matched to a gene: 3. This CDR3 region has 14 residues. The germline CDR1 and CDR2 sequences are MDHEN and SYDVKM. The CDR3 nucleotides are TGTGCCAGCAGTTTCCCAGGGGGAAACTATGGCTACACCTTC. It codes for CASSFPGGNYGYTF.

This chain connects TRBV7-8 to TRBJ2-1; 7 bases align to TRBD1. Germline-derived CDR1 and CDR2 are SGHVS and FQNEAQ. V lost 3 bases and J lost 5; bases outside the gene matches: 7. The CDR3 loop spans 15 amino acids. The chain's CDR3 is CASSFTGEGDNEQFF. The CDR3 nucleotides are TGTGCCAGCAGCTTCACAGGGGAAGGGGACAATGAGCAGTTCTTC.

This CDR3 reads CASSPQNSNQPQHF. The CDR3 nucleotides are TGTGCCAGCTCACCACAGAATAGCAATCAGCCCCAGCATTTT. The V call is TRBV18, the J call TRBJ1-5; D not certain. Trimming took off 1 base at V and 0 bases at J, with 4 bases between the two ends. The V gene's germline CDR1 is KGHSH and CDR2 LQKENI. The CDR3 runs 14 residues.

V usage is TRBV11-2 and J usage is TRBJ1-1; 9 bases align to TRBD1. Germline V gene data show CDR1 as SGHAT and CDR2 as FQNNGV. This CDR3 region has 17 residues. After removal of 4 bases from V and 1 base from J, the junction contained 10 bases not matched to a gene. This chain's CDR3 is CASSSYRGRVGNTEAFF. The CDR3 region has the DNA TGTGCCAGCAGCTCCTACAGGGGGCGCGTGGGGAACACTGAAGCTTTCTTT.

The CDR3 sequence is CASSPGTSGRSFGANVLTF. CDR3 sequence (DNA): TGTGCCAGCAGCCCCGGGACTAGCGGGAGGTCTTTCGGGGCCAACGTCCTGACTTTC. The chain has TRBV7-9 and TRBJ2-6, with 15 bases identical to TRBD2. This CDR3 has 19 amino acids. After removal of 5 bases from V and 4 bases from J, the junction contained 9 bases not matched to a gene. Germline CDR1 and CDR2: SEHNR and FQNEAQ (reference sequence).

The rearrangement uses TRBV6-4 and TRBJ1-2; TRBD1 might be the D (5 bases). The V and J ends lost 4 bases and 3 bases respectively, with 18 bases between them. CDR1 MRHNA and CDR2 SNTAGT come from the germline V gene. CDR3 length equals 16 residues. The CDR3 DNA reads as TGTGCCAGCAGTGGTGAGGGGAGGATGAGGGACTATGGCTACACCTTC. Its translation is CASSGEGRMRDYGYTF.

In this sample, this clone turned up once. The chain combines TRBV7-2 with TRBJ2-1; tentative D call: TRBD1 (5 bases). Trimming cost V 3 bases and J 7 bases, with 16 bases left between them. There are 15 residues in the CDR3. Germline lookup yields CDR1 SGHTA and CDR2 FQGNSA. The CDR3 protein is CASSLDHSKGNEQFF. CDR3 DNA: TGTGCCAGCAGCTTGGACCATAGTAAGGGGAATGAGCAGTTCTTC.

V usage is TRBV6-6 and J usage is TRBJ1-1, with a tentative D call TRBD1 (5 bases). Germline values: CDR1 MNHNY, CDR2 SVGAGI (reference sequence). This CDR3 spans 13 amino acids. V lost 0 bases and J 10 bases, leaving 12 bases between the germline ends. This chain's CDR3 is CASSYSGVLGAFF. The CDR3 coding sequence is TGTGCCAGCAGTTACTCAGGGGTGTTGGGAGCTTTCTTT.

The genes are TRBV19 and TRBJ2-3; no clear D gene. V gave up 3 bases and J gave up 0 bases, with 19 bases separating them. The CDR3 is 18 residues long. The germline V gene has CDR1 LNHDA and CDR2 SQIVND (reference sequence). The DNA of the CDR3 is TGTGCCAGTAGTATCTCGTTTGTGGGCAGCACTAGCACAGATACGCAGTATTTT. Translated: CASSISFVGSTSTDTQYF.

The rearrangement uses TRBV11-2 and TRBJ1-6; D possibly corresponds to TRBD1 (6 bases). Germline CDR1 is SGHAT and CDR2 is FQNNGV. Trimming took 5 bases from V and 6 from J, leaving 14 bases between them. The CDR3 has 15 residues. The CDR3 sequence: CASSTTPGANSPLHF. In DNA form, the CDR3 reads TGTGCCAGCAGCACGACCCCGGGGGCTAATTCACCCCTCCACTTT.

The J gene is TRBJ2-5, the V gene TRBV28; tentative D call: TRBD1 (8 bases). The CDR3 loop spans 13 amino acids. CDR1 is MDHEN, CDR2 SYDVKM, per germline. Trimming removed 9 bases from V and 4 bases from J, with 15 bases in between. CDR3 amino acids: CASYRGGGETQYF. The CDR3 DNA reads as TGTGCCAGTTACAGGGGGGGTGGAGAGACCCAGTACTTC.

V usage is TRBV9 and J usage is TRBJ2-3; D could derive from TRBD1 or TRBD2 (5 bases each). The ends were cut back, 0 bases at V and 1 base at J, with 12 bases in the middle. CDR3 length: 16 residues. Germline V gives CDR1 SGDLS, CDR2 YYNGEE. The CDR3 spells CASSVVGERGTDTQYF. The CDR3 DNA follows: TGTGCCAGCAGCGTAGTGGGGGAGCGCGGCACAGATACGCAGTATTTT.